These 10 T cell receptor beta chains originate from one sample sequenced in a study of cytomegalovirus exposure and HLA in healthy donors. In the PCR, 60 Vbeta and 13 Jbeta primers were used. The assay was immunoSEQ multiplex PCR, and TCRdb's table has in-frame clones only and misses some. The sample contains 130,000 or so clones, 66% of which appear only once. The sequenced sample consisted of PBMCs. The receptors originated from a man between 18 and 29 years old in good health and CMV-seronegative.

This rearrangement joins TRBV5-1 to TRBJ1-3; D might be TRBD1 (5 bases). Germline V gene sequence: CDR1 SGHRS, CDR2 YFSETQ. V was pared by 7 bases and J by 4 bases, with 15 bases between. The CDR3 totals 14 residues. In nucleotides, the CDR3 is TGCGCCAGCCGGGGGGTCCCGTCAGGAAACACCATATATTTT. Encoded protein: CASRGVPSGNTIYF.

V and J are TRBV5-1 and TRBJ2-7, with D possibly being TRBD1 (6 bases). V was pared by 8 bases and J by 1 base, with 13 bases between. The CDR3 sequence is 13 residues long. The germline CDR1 and CDR2 sequences are SGHRS and YFSETQ. The CDR3 sequence: CASATDSSYEQYF. The DNA for the CDR3 is TGCGCCAGTGCTACGGACAGTTCCTACGAGCAGTACTTC.

This chain links TRBV7-2 with TRBJ2-5; 12 positions match TRBD2. Near its end, the DNA agrees better with TRBJ2-7, so the J call may be wrong. The germline V gene has CDR1 SGHTA and CDR2 FQGNSA. The CDR3 length is 15 residues. CDR3 sequence: CASSLLAGGLYEQYF. CDR3 nucleotides: TGTGCCAGCAGTTTACTAGCGGGAGGTCTCTACGAGCAGTACTTC.

The chain employs TRBV7-9 and TRBJ2-4, with TRBD2 matching 12 bases. The CDR3 is made up of 18 amino acids. Losses at the gene ends were 5 bases for V and 0 bases for J; bases not matched to a gene: 8. CDR1 SEHNR and CDR2 FQNEAQ come from the germline V gene (reference sequence). CDR3 in amino acids: CASSQLAGGSLAKNIQYF. DNA for the CDR3: TGTGCCAGCAGCCAACTAGCGGGAGGTTCCCTAGCCAAAAACATTCAGTACTTC.

This clone appeared a single time. The chain recombines TRBV7-9 with TRBJ2-5; 11 bases match TRBD2. CDR1 is SEHNR, CDR2 FQNEAQ, per germline (reference sequence). The CDR3 spans 17 residues. With V trimmed by 3 bases and J by 5 bases, 11 bases remained unmatched. The CDR3 DNA is TGTGCCAGCAGCTTGAGGATAGCGGGGGGGCCGTTTGAGACCCAGTACTTC. This sequence encodes CASSLRIAGGPFETQYF.

The chain recombines TRBV13 with TRBJ2-1; 13 bases are a match to TRBD2. The germline gives CDR1 PRHDT, CDR2 FYEKMQ (reference sequence). Losses at the gene ends were 3 bases for V and 3 bases for J; bases not matched to a gene: 2. The CDR3 loop spans 16 amino acids. The CDR3 region is CASSFRLAGGYNEQFF. The CDR3 bases are TGTGCCAGCAGCTTTCGACTAGCGGGAGGCTACAATGAGCAGTTCTTC.

The genes are TRBV20-1 and TRBJ2-7; D might be TRBD2 (7 bases). Germline-derived CDR1 and CDR2 are DFQATT and SNEGSKA (reference sequence). Trimming took 3 bases from V and 7 from J, leaving 10 bases between them. The CDR3 has 11 amino acids. DNA of the CDR3: TGCAGTGCTAGGGGGGGGCAGGAGCAGTACTTC. It translates to CSARGGQEQYF.

In this sample, this clone turned up a few times. The chain couples TRBV4-3 to TRBJ2-4; a weak D match, TRBD2 (6 bases). Germline CDR1 LGHNA, CDR2 YSLEER. This CDR3 is 13 amino acids long. Trimming removed 0 bases at V and 7 bases at J, with 7 bases between. CDR3 coding DNA: TGCGCCAGCAGCCAAGATCGGGGGAACATTCAGTACTTC. Translation gives CASSQDRGNIQYF.

The V gene is TRBV19, the J gene TRBJ2-1; D is possibly TRBD2 (7 bases). CDR1 is LNHDA and CDR2 is SQIVND in the germline V gene (reference sequence). CDR3 size: 17 residues. The V gene lost 1 base and the J gene lost 0 bases, with 13 bases spanning the gap. Here the CDR3 reads CASSIVGGASSYNEQFF. CDR3 nucleotides: TGTGCCAGTAGTATAGTGGGGGGGGCAAGCTCCTACAATGAGCAGTTCTTC.

The chain is built from TRBV28 and TRBJ2-5; maybe TRBD2 (6 bases). The CDR3 is made up of 14 amino acids. Germline assignment: CDR1 MDHEN and CDR2 SYDVKM. V lost 1 base, J lost 3 bases, and 9 bases lay in between. This CDR3 reads CASSLSGGEETQYF. The CDR3 DNA reads as TGTGCCAGCAGTTTATCGGGCGGGGAAGAGACCCAGTACTTC.